This T cell receptor (beta chain) stems from a study of OX40 agonist ivuxolimab in advanced cancers. Across the whole study: Patients took ivuxolimab, an agonistic anti-OX40 (CD134) antibody. Study-wide results and caveats: Still undetermined is the antigen specificity of the expanded peripheral T cells.

The V gene's germline CDR1 is SEHNR and CDR2 FQNEAQ (reference sequence). The J segment lost 4 bases and the V segment lost 5 bases, leaving 7 bases of the junction unmatched. The CDR3 totals 15 residues. The assay was immunoSEQ multiplex PCR, and TCRdb's table has in-frame clones only and misses some. The data contain approximately 82,000 clones, 70% to 90% of them singletons. Worth noting for this clone: Antigen: not known.

The genes are TRBV7-9 and TRBJ2-3, with 9 nucleotides matching TRBD1. The source was CD4+ or CD8+ T cells sorted from blood, collected in a trial of the OX40 agonist ivuxolimab. This clonotype was obtained from an adult with an advanced solid tumor such as melanoma, head and neck, liver or kidney cancer. The DNA for the CDR3 is TGTGCCAGCAGCCAGGGACAGGGTGGGGCAGATACGCAGTATTTT. Its protein is CASSQGQGGADTQYF.